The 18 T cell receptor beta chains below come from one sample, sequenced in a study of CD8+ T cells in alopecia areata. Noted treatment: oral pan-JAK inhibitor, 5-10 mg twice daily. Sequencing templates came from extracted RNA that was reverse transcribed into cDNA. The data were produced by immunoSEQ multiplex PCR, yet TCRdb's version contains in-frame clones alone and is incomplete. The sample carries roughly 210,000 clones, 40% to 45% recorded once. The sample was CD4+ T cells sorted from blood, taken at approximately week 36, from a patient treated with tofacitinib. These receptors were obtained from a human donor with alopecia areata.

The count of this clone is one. The CDR3 sequence: CASSFGGGMYGTQYF. In nucleotides, the CDR3 is TGTGCCAGCAGCTTTGGCGGAGGGATGTACGGGACCCAGTACTTC. This sequence joins TRBV7-2 and TRBJ2-5; a weak D match, TRBD2 (6 bases). CDR1 and CDR2 (germline): SGHTA, FQGNSA. The CDR3 runs to 15 residues. V was pared by 3 bases and J by 7 bases, with 18 bases between.

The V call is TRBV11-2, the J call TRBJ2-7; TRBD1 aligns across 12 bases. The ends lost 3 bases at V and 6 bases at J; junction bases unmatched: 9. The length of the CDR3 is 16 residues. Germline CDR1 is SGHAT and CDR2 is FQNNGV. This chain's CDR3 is CASSLQSGTGGVEQYF. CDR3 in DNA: TGTGCCAGCAGCTTGCAATCCGGGACAGGGGGCGTCGAGCAGTACTTC.

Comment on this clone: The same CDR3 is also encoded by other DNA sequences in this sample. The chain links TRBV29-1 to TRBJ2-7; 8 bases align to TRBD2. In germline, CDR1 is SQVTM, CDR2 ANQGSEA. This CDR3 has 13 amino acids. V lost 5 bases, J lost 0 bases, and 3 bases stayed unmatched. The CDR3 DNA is TGCAGCGTTAGCGGGGGTAGCTCCTACGAGCAGTACTTC. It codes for CSVSGGSSYEQYF.

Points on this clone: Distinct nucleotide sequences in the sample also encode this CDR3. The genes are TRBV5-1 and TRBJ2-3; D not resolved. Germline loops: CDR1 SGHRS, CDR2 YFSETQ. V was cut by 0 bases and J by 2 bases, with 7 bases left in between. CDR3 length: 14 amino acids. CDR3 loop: CASSLGRSTDTQYF. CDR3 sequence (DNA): TGCGCCAGCAGCTTGGGGCGGTCCACAGATACGCAGTATTTT.

The CDR3 nucleotides are TGTGCCAGCAGCTCATTAGCGGGGTGGGGAGAGACCCAGTACTTC. Protein product: CASSSLAGWGETQYF. This rearrangement joins TRBV7-2 to TRBJ2-5, with 8 nucleotides matching TRBD2. Germline V lookup: CDR1 SGHTA, CDR2 FQGNSA. V was pared by 4 bases and J by 4 bases, with 8 bases of the junction left unmatched. This CDR3 is built from 15 residues. Together with reference TRBV7-2 and TRBJ2-5, the CDR3 gives the full variable domain: GAGVSQSPSNKVTEKGKDVELRCDPISGHTALYWYRQSLGQGLEFLIYFQGNSAPDKSGLPSDRFSAERTGGSVSTLTIQRTQQEDSAVYLCASSSLAGWGETQYFGPGTRLLVL.

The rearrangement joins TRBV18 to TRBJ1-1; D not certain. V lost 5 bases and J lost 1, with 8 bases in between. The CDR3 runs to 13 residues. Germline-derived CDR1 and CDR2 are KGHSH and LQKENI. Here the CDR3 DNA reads TGTGCCAGCTCAGAACAAGGGAACACTGAAGCTTTCTTT. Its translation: CASSEQGNTEAFF.

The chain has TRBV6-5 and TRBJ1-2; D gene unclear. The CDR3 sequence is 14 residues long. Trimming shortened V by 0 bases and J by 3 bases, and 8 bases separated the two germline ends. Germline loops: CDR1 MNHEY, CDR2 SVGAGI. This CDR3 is CASSYSREDYGYTF. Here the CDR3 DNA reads TGTGCCAGCAGTTACTCGAGGGAGGACTATGGCTACACCTTC.

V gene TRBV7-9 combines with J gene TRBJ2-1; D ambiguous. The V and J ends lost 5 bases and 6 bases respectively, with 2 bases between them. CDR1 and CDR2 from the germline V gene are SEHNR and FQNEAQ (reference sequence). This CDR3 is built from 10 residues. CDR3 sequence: CASSINEQFF. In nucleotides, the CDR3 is TGTGCCAGCAGCATCAATGAGCAGTTCTTC.

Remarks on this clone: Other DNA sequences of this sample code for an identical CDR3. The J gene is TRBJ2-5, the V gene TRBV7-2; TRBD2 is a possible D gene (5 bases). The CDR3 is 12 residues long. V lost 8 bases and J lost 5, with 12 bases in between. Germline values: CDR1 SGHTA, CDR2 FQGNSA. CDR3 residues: CASAPGGETQYF. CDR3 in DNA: TGTGCCAGCGCTCCTGGAGGTGAGACCCAGTACTTC.

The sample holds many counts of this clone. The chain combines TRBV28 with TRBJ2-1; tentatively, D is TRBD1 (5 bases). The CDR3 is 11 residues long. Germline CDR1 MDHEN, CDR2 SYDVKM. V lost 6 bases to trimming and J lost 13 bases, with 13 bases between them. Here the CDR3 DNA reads TGTGCCAGCAGCCAACAGGACCCTCAGTTCTTC. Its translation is CASSQQDPQFF.

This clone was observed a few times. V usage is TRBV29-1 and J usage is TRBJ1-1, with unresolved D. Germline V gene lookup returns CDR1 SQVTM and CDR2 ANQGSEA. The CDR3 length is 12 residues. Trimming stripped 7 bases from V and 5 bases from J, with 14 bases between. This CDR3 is CSAGESATEAFF. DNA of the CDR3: TGCAGCGCCGGTGAGAGCGCAACTGAAGCTTTCTTT.

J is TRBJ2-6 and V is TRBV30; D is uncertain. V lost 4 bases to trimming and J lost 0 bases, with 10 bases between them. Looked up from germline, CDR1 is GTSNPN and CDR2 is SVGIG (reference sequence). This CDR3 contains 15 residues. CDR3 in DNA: TGTGCCTGGAAGGAAGTCCGCTCTGGGGCCAACGTCCTGACTTTC. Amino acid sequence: CAWKEVRSGANVLTF.

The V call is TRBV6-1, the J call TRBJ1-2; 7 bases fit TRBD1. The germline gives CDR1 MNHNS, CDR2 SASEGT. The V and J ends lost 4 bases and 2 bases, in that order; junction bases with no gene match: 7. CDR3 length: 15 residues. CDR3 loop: CASSVLTRGNYGYTF. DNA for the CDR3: TGTGCCAGCAGTGTCTTGACCAGGGGGAACTATGGCTACACCTTC.

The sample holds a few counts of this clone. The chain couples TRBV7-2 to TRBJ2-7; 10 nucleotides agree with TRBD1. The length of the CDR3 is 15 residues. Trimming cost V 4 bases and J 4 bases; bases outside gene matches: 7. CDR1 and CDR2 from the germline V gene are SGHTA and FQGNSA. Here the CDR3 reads CASSSGTGAGYEQYF. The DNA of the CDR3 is TGTGCCAGCAGCTCCGGGACAGGGGCAGGGTACGAGCAGTACTTC.

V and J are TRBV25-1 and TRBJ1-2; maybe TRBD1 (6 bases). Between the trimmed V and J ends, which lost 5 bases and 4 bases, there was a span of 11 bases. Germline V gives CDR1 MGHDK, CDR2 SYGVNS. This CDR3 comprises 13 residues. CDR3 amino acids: CASSITQGYGYTF. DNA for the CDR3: TGTGCCAGCAGTATAACACAGGGCTATGGCTACACCTTC.

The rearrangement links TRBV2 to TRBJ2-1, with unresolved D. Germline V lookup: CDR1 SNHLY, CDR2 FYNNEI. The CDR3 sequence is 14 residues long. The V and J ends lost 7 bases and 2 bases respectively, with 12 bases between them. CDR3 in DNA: TGTGCCAGCATCCGAGCCGGTCCCTACAATGAGCAGTTCTTC. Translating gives CASIRAGPYNEQFF.

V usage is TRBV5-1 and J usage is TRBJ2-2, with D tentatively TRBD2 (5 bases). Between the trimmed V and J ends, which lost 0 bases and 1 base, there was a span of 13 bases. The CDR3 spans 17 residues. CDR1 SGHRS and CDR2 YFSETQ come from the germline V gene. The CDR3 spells CASSLGPSEGNTGELFF. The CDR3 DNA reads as TGCGCCAGCAGCTTGGGCCCGAGTGAGGGGAACACCGGGGAGCTGTTTTTT.

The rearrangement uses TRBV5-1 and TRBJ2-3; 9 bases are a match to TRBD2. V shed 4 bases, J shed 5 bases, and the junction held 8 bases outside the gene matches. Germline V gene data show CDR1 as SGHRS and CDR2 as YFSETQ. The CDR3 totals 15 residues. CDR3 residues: CASSPRGSGGDTQYF. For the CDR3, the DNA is TGCGCCAGCAGCCCCCGGGGTAGCGGGGGAGATACGCAGTATTTT.